This TCR beta chain was observed in a study of T cell repertoires in cytomegalovirus infection. Study-level information: TCR beta signatures that were public indicated CMV infection and matching HLA type.

TCRdb reanalysed the reads using MiXCR and keeps one entry per CDR3 protein. The repertoire has around 320,000 distinct CDR3 sequences, approximately 9.5% of them found once; the top ten carry approximately 4.7%. Study results and caveats: Ex vivo responses were dominated by HLA-C-restricted CMV-specific TCR beta clonotypes.

About this clonotype: No antigen is known for it.

Trimming shortened V by 6 bases and J by 0 bases, and 3 bases separated the two germline ends. The CDR3 is made up of 13 amino acids. Germline lookup yields CDR1 MNHEY and CDR2 SMNVEV (reference sequence). The material sequenced was PBMCs. This receptor was obtained from a human donor in good health (CMV status not recorded). Some clones in this sample may be carry-over from other donors' samples. V and J are TRBV27 and TRBJ1-6; D not resolved. The CDR3 coding sequence is TGTGCCAGCAGCGGCTCCTATAATTCACCCCTCCACTTT. This sequence encodes CASSGSYNSPLHF.